The 21 T cell receptor beta chains below all came from one sample that was sequenced in a study of blood T cell repertoires in COVID-19. TCRdb's table, derived via immunoSEQ multiplex PCR, lists solely in-frame clones and lacks some. The sample holds 150,000 or so clones, 80% seen once. What was sequenced was PBMCs or T cells enriched from blood (not recorded which). The origin of the receptors is a man in his forties who had recovered from COVID-19.

The chain carries TRBV27 and TRBJ2-1, with D perhaps matching TRBD2 (6 bases). Trimming stripped 2 bases from V and 4 bases from J, with 12 bases between. The CDR3 consists of 15 residues. Germline V gene sequence: CDR1 MNHEY, CDR2 SMNVEV (reference sequence). CDR3 amino acids: CASSLEAAGYNEQFF. The CDR3 coding sequence is TGTGCCAGCAGTTTAGAAGCGGCGGGATACAATGAGCAGTTCTTC.

The chain is built from TRBV6-6 and TRBJ1-6; 7 nucleotides line up with TRBD1. The CDR3 runs 15 residues. Germline V gene sequence: CDR1 MNHNY, CDR2 SVGAGI (reference sequence). V was pared by 7 bases and J by 8 bases, with 11 bases of the junction left unmatched. CDR3 in DNA: TGTGCCAGCAACTCGGCACAGGGGAGCCATTCACCCCTCCACTTT. Its translation is CASNSAQGSHSPLHF.

This rearrangement joins TRBV5-4 to TRBJ1-3; 8 bases line up with TRBD1. CDR3 length: 15 amino acids. The germline V gene encodes CDR1 SGHNT and CDR2 YYREEE (reference sequence). V gave up 6 bases and J gave up 2 bases; unmatched junction bases: 7. CDR3 residues: CASTETGGTGNTIYF. CDR3 sequence (DNA): TGTGCCAGCACCGAAACAGGGGGAACTGGAAACACCATATATTTT.

This chain connects TRBV18 to TRBJ2-5; 8 bases are a match to TRBD1. Germline lookup yields CDR1 KGHSH and CDR2 LQKENI. Trimming took 3 bases from V and 4 from J; bases not matched to a gene: 7. The CDR3 has 15 amino acids. The CDR3 spells CASSPKGQVRETQYF. As DNA, the CDR3 is TGTGCCAGCTCACCTAAGGGACAGGTTAGAGAGACCCAGTACTTC.

The chain has TRBV11-3 and TRBJ2-3; the match to TRBD1 covers 7 bases. This CDR3 spans 15 amino acids. The V gene's germline CDR1 is SGHNT and CDR2 YENEEA. Trimming cost V 5 bases and J 3 bases; bases outside gene matches: 8. CDR3 nucleotide sequence: TGTGCCAGCAGCCGAGCAGGGGGATCGACAGATACGCAGTATTTT. Translation gives CASSRAGGSTDTQYF.

The V gene is TRBV7-3, the J gene TRBJ2-1; perhaps TRBD2 as D (6 bases). Trimming pared 1 base from V and 6 bases from J, leaving 10 bases between. Per germline, CDR1 SGHTA and CDR2 FQGTGA. The CDR3 contains 14 residues. This CDR3 reads CASSLIAGSNEQFF. In nucleotides, the CDR3 is TGTGCCAGCAGCTTAATCGCGGGGAGCAATGAGCAGTTCTTC.

This clone has just one count. V and J are TRBV10-3 and TRBJ1-4, with D hard to call. Germline CDR1 is ENHRY and CDR2 is SYGVKD. Between the trimmed V and J ends, which lost 10 bases and 6 bases, there was a span of 21 bases. The CDR3 is made up of 15 amino acids. CDR3 in DNA: TGTGCCACCGGGAGGAGGGCACTCGGGGATGAAAAACTGTTTTTT. Amino acid sequence: CATGRRALGDEKLFF.

This chain links TRBV5-1 with TRBJ2-7, with no clear D. The germline V and J ends were trimmed by 0 bases and 3 bases, with 13 bases remaining between them. The CDR3 extends over 15 amino acids. Germline-derived CDR1 and CDR2 are SGHRS and YFSETQ. Here the CDR3 reads CASSLGGGSYYEQYV. CDR3 nucleotide sequence: TGCGCCAGCAGCTTGGGCGGCGGCAGCTACTACGAGCAGTACGTC.

The CDR3 spells CASSQGQPAASNEKLFF. The CDR3 DNA reads TGTGCCAGCAGCCAAGGGCAGCCGGCGGCTTCTAATGAAAAACTGTTTTTT. The chain recombines TRBV3-1 (or the pseudogene TRBV3-2) with TRBJ1-4; D remains unclear. V lost 1 base, J lost 3 bases, and 15 bases lay in between. Germline V gene sequence: CDR1 LGHDT, CDR2 YNNKEL (reference sequence). The CDR3 runs to 17 residues.

The chain couples TRBV27 to TRBJ1-5; D uncertain. In germline, CDR1 is MNHEY, CDR2 SMNVEV (reference sequence). V was clipped by 3 bases and J by 6 bases, with 9 bases between them. The CDR3 consists of 13 residues. CDR3 nucleotides: TGTGCCAGCAGTTTTACATATGGTCAGCCCCAGCATTTT. Amino acid sequence: CASSFTYGQPQHF.

This rearrangement joins TRBV19 to TRBJ2-5; 7 bases are shared with TRBD2. Germline loops: CDR1 LNHDA, CDR2 SQIVND (reference sequence). J gave up 5 bases and V 1 base, and 7 bases lay outside the gene matches. The CDR3 spans 15 residues. CDR3 DNA: TGTGCCAGTAGTATAGCTTCCAGGGAGGGGGAGACCCAGTACTTC. Protein sequence: CASSIASREGETQYF. Full variable domain (missing parts from reference TRBV19 and TRBJ2-5): DGGITQSPKYLFRKEGQNVTLSCEQNLNHDAMYWYRQDPGQGLRLIYYSQIVNDFQKGDIAEGYSVSREKKESFPLTVTSAQKNPTAFYLCASSIASREGETQYFGPGTRLLVL.

This clone was seen ten or more times. The CDR3 here is CASSLAVDTEAFF. CDR3 sequence (DNA): TGTGCCAGCAGCTTAGCGGTGGACACTGAAGCTTTCTTT. The rearrangement links TRBV11-3 to TRBJ1-1; no clear D gene. The CDR3 runs 13 residues. With 1 base removed from V and 3 bases from J, the gap between germline ends came to 6 bases. Germline V gene sequence: CDR1 SGHNT, CDR2 YENEEA.

The gene calls are TRBV7-6 and TRBJ1-5; D not certain. V lost 5 bases, J lost 4 bases, and 15 bases lay in between. Looked up from germline, CDR1 is SGHVS and CDR2 is FNYEAQ. The CDR3 runs 15 residues. CDR3: CASSRWQAPNQPQHF. The CDR3 DNA follows: TGTGCCAGCAGCCGGTGGCAGGCGCCAAATCAGCCCCAGCATTTT. The whole variable domain, remainder taken from reference TRBV7-6 and TRBJ1-5, is GAGVSQSPRYKVTKRGQDVALRCDPISGHVSLYWYRQALGQGPEFLTYFNYEAQQDKSGLPNDRFSAERPEGSISTLTIQRTEQRDSAMYRCASSRWQAPNQPQHFGDGTRLSIL.

The chain uses TRBV11-1 and TRBJ2-7; D may be TRBD2 (6 bases). The CDR3 has 15 residues. The germline V and J ends were trimmed by 0 bases and 2 bases, with 11 bases remaining between them. Germline V lookup: CDR1 SGHAT, CDR2 FQDESV (reference sequence). The CDR3: CASSLAGGGAYEQYV. The CDR3, as DNA: TGTGCCAGCAGCTTAGCTGGCGGAGGGGCCTACGAGCAGTACGTC.

The genes are TRBV21-1 and TRBJ1-4. TRBV21-1 is tagged as a pseudogene. This CDR3 has 15 residues. The CDR3 reads CATTPRVLANEKLFF. As DNA, the CDR3 is TGTGCCACCACGCCGAGGGTGTTGGCTAATGAAAAACTGTTTTTT.

The rearrangement links TRBV6-5 to TRBJ2-2, with TRBD2 matching 7 bases. V gave up 8 bases and J gave up 4 bases; unmatched junction bases: 7. The CDR3 runs 14 residues. Per germline, CDR1 MNHEY and CDR2 SVGAGI. CDR3 residues: CASGQQRGTGELFF. CDR3 sequence (DNA): TGTGCCAGCGGGCAACAGCGGGGCACCGGGGAGCTGTTTTTT.

In DNA, the CDR3 is TGTGCCAGCAGTTCGTATACCTACGAGCAGTACTTC. This sequence encodes CASSSYTYEQYF. This chain links TRBV12-3 or TRBV12-4 with TRBJ2-7; D unresolved. Trimming stripped 4 bases from V and 2 bases from J, with 6 bases between. The CDR3 contains 12 residues.

The chain is built from TRBV28 and TRBJ1-2, with TRBD1 matching 7 bases. V trimming: 8 bases; J trimming: 4 bases; junction bases outside the gene matches: 13. CDR1 is MDHEN, CDR2 SYDVKM, per germline. The CDR3 covers 15 residues. The CDR3 here is CASGQRGGQLYGYTF. Written as DNA, the CDR3 is TGTGCCAGCGGCCAGAGAGGGGGCCAACTCTATGGCTACACCTTC.

The chain has TRBV20-1 and TRBJ2-7; 7 bases align to TRBD1. Trimming took 6 bases from V and 4 from J; bases not matched to a gene: 3. CDR3 length: 11 residues. The V gene's germline CDR1 is DFQATT and CDR2 SNEGSKA (reference sequence). CDR3 sequence reads: CSAGQQYEQYV. The CDR3 DNA is TGCAGTGCGGGACAGCAGTACGAGCAGTACGTC.

The chain has TRBV11-2 and TRBJ1-4; 8 bases line up with TRBD1. The CDR3 is 15 residues long. Germline V lookup: CDR1 SGHAT, CDR2 FQNNGV. J lost 3 bases, V lost 2 bases, and 2 bases had no gene match. The CDR3 loop is CASSLQGASNEKLFF. The CDR3 DNA is TGTGCCAGCAGCTTACAGGGGGCGTCTAATGAAAAACTGTTTTTT. The full variable domain, in which reference TRBV11-2 and TRBJ1-4 provide the parts outside the CDR3, is EAGVAQSPRYKIIEKRQSVAFWCNPISGHATLYWYQQILGQGPKLLIQFQNNGVVDDSQLPKDRFSAERLKGVDSTLKIQPAKLEDSAVYLCASSLQGASNEKLFFGSGTQLSVL.

The rearrangement uses TRBV5-8 and TRBJ2-7; D call uncertain. Between the trimmed V and J ends, which lost 0 bases and 0 bases, there was a span of 4 bases. Germline loops: CDR1 SGHTS, CDR2 YDEGEE. CDR3 size: 13 residues. CDR3 sequence reads: CASSLDISYEQYV. The CDR3 DNA is TGTGCCAGCAGCTTGGACATCTCCTACGAGCAGTACGTC.